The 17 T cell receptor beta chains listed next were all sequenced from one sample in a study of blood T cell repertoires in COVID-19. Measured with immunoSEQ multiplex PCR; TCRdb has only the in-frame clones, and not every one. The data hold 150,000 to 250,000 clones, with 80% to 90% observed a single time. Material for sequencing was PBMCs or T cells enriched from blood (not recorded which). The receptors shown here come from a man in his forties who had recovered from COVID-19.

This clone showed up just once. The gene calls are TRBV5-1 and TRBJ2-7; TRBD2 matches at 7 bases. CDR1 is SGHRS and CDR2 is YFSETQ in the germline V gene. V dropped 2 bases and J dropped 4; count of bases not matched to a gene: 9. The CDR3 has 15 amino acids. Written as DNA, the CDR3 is TGCGCCAGCAGCTTAACACCGGGACTACAATACGAGCAGTACGTC. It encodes CASSLTPGLQYEQYV.

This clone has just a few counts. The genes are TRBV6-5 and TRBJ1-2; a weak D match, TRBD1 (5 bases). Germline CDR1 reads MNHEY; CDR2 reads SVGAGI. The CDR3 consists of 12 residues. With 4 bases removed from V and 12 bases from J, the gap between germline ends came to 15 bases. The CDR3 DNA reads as TGTGCCAGCAGTTCAGGGTTGTCGACCCACACCTTC. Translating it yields CASSSGLSTHTF.

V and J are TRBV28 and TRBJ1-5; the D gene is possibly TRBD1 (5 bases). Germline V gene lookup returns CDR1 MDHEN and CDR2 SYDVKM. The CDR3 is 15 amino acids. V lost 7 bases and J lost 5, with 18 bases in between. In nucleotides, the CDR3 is TGTGCCAGCATCGAATGGGGGGAGGTCGATCAGCCCCAGCATTTT. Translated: CASIEWGEVDQPQHF.

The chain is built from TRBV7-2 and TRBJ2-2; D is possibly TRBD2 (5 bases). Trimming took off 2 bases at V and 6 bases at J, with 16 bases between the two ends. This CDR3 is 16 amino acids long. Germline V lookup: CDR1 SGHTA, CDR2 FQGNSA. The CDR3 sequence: CASSLRQAGLAGELFF. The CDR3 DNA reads TGTGCCAGCAGCTTAAGGCAGGCGGGTTTGGCCGGGGAGCTGTTTTTT.

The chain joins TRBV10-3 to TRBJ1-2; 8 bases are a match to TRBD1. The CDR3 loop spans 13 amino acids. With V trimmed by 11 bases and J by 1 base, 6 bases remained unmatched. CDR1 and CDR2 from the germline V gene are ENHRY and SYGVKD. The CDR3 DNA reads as TGTGCCTCAGGACAGGGCGTTAACTATGGCTACACCTTC. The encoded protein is CASGQGVNYGYTF.

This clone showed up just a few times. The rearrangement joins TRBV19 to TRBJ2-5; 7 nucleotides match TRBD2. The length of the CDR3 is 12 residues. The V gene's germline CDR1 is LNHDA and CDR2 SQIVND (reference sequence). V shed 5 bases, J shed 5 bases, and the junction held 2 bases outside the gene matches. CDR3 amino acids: CASSVGGETQYF. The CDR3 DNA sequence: TGTGCCAGTAGTGTGGGGGGGGAGACCCAGTACTTC.

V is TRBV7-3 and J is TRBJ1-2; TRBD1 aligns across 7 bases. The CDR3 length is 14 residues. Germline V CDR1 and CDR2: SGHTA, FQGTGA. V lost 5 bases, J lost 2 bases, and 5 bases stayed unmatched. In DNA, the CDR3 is TGTGCCAGCAGCGAGGGACAGCTCAACTATGGCTACACCTTC. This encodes CASSEGQLNYGYTF. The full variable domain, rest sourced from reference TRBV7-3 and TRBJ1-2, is GAGVSQTPSNKVTEKGKYVELRCDPISGHTALYWYRQSLGQGPEFLIYFQGTGAADDSGLPNDRFFAVRPEGSVSTLKIQRTERGDSAVYLCASSEGQLNYGYTFGSGTRLTVV.

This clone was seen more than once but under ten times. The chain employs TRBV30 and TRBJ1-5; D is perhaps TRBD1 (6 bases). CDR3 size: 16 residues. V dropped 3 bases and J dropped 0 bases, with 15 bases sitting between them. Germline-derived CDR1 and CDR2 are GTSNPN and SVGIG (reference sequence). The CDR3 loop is CAWSHPGGNSNQPQHF. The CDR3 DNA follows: TGTGCCTGGAGCCACCCGGGGGGCAATAGCAATCAGCCCCAGCATTTT.

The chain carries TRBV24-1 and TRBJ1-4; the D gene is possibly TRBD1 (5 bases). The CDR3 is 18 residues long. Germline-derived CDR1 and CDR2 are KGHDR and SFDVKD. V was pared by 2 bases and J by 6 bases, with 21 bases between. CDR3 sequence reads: CATSDWESREEGDEKLFF. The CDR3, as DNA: TGTGCCACCAGTGATTGGGAGTCCAGGGAGGAAGGGGATGAAAAACTGTTTTTT.

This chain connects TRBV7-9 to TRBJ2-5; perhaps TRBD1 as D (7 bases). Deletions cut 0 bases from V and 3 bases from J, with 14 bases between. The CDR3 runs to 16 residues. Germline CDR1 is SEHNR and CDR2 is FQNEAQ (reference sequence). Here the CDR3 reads CASSLALGRGEETQYF. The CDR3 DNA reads TGTGCCAGCAGCTTAGCGCTCGGCAGGGGGGAAGAGACCCAGTACTTC.

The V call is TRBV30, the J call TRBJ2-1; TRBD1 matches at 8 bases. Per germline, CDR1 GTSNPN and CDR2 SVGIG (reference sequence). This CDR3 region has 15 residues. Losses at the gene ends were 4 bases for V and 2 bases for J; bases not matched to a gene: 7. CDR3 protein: CAWTSGQGPYNEQFF. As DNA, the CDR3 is TGTGCCTGGACGTCCGGACAGGGACCCTACAATGAGCAGTTCTTC. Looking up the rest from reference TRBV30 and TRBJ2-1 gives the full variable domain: SQTIHQWPATLVQPVGSPLSLECTVEGTSNPNLYWYRQAAGRGLQLLFYSVGIGQISSEVPQNLSASRPQDRQFILSSKKLLLSDSGFYLCAWTSGQGPYNEQFFGPGTRLTVL.

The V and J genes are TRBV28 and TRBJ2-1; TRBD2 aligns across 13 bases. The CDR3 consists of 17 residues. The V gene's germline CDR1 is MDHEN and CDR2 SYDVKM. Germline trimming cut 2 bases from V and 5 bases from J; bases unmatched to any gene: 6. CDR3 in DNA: TGTGCCAGCAGTTTACCACTAGCGGGAGGGACGAACAATGAGCAGTTCTTC. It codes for CASSLPLAGGTNNEQFF.

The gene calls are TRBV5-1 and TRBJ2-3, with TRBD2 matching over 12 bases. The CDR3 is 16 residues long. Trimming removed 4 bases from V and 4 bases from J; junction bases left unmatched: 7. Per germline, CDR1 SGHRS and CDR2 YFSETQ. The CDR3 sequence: CASSHGLAGRSDTQYF. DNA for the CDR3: TGCGCCAGCAGCCACGGACTAGCGGGAAGGTCAGATACGCAGTATTTT. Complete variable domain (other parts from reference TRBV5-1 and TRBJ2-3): KAGVTQTPRYLIKTRGQQVTLSCSPISGHRSVSWYQQTPGQGLQFLFEYFSETQRNKGNFPGRFSGRQFSNSRSEMNVSTLELGDSALYLCASSHGLAGRSDTQYFGPGTRLTVL.

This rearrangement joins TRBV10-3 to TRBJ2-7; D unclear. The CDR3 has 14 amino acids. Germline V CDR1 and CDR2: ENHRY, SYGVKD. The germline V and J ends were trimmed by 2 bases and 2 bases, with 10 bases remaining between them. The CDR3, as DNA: TGTGCCATCAGTGAGGGTGTCCTAGCCTACGAGCAGTACGTC. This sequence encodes CAISEGVLAYEQYV.

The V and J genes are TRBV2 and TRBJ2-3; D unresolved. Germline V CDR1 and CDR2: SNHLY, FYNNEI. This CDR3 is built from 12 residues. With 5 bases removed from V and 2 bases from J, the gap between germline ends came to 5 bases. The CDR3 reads CASSRVTDTQYF. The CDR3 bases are TGTGCCAGCAGTCGAGTCACAGATACGCAGTATTTT.

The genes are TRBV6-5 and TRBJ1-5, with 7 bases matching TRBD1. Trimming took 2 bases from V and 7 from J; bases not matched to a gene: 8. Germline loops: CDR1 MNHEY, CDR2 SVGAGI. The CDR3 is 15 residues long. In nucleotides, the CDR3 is TGTGCCAGCAGTTACGGAGAGGGGGCCGGGCAGCCCCAGCATTTT. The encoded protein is CASSYGEGAGQPQHF.

The CDR3 loop reads CASSQAGTDEQFF. The CDR3 bases are TGCGCCAGCAGCCAGGCCGGGACAGATGAGCAGTTCTTC. The chain uses TRBV4-1 and TRBJ2-1; 7 bases are a match to TRBD1. This CDR3 is 13 amino acids long. CDR1 MGHRA and CDR2 YSYEKL come from the germline V gene. The V gene end was trimmed by 3 bases and the J gene end by 8 bases; junction bases not matched to a gene: 4.